The rows below give T cell receptor beta chains drawn from one sample of a study of a mutant IDH1 vaccine in newly diagnosed glioma. Clones were read by immunoSEQ multiplex PCR, and TCRdb kept only the in-frame ones, dropping some. The sample lists about 92,000 clones, about 83% occurring once. Source: PBMCs, taken from a glioma patient treated with radiotherapy, temozolomide or both. The receptors derive from a woman aged 45-59 years with glioma. Each CDR3 is given with its conserved first and last residue. A D gene is named only where the DNA matches it firmly. Part of the rows lack a size; the others show once, few, many or a class for expanded clones.

TRBV10-3,TRBJ2-5,TRBD2,.,TGTGCCATCAGTGAGTCAGGGGTAGCGGGGGATGAGACCCAGTACTTC,CAISESGVAGDETQYF
TRBV5-1,TRBJ2-3,.,few,TGCGCCAGCAGCCCCGAGGCAGATACGCAGTATTTT,CASSPEADTQYF
TRBV2,TRBJ2-3,.,.,TGTGCCAGCAGTGAAGGGCAGGATTACACAGATACGCAGTATTTT,CASSEGQDYTDTQYF
TRBV11-2,TRBJ2-1,.,.,TGTGCCAGCAGTCACTCGGGGGTCTCCTACAATGAGCAGTTCTTC,CASSHSGVSYNEQFF
TRBV6-5,TRBJ2-2,TRBD1,once,TGTGCCAGCAGCTACAGGGGGTCCGGGGAGCTGTTTTTT,CASSYRGSGELFF
TRBV19,TRBJ2-3,.,once,TGTGCCAGCCATATGAGAGGAGATACGCAGTATTTT,CASHMRGDTQYF
TRBV9,TRBJ1-6,.,once,TGTGCCAGCAGCCCCCGGACGGGAATGGATTCACCCCTCCACTTT,CASSPRTGMDSPLHF
TRBV28,TRBJ2-7,.,.,TGTGCCAGCAGGCCTGAGATGCCCTACGAGCAGTACTTC,CASRPEMPYEQYF
TRBV29-1,TRBJ1-2,.,few,TGCAGCGTTGAAGACCCCGGGACTGGCTACACCTTC,CSVEDPGTGYTF
TRBV10-1,TRBJ1-6,TRBD1,few,TGCGCCAGCAGGACAGGGGGGAATTCACCCCTCCACTTT,CASRTGGNSPLHF
TRBV11-3,TRBJ1-4,TRBD1,.,TGTGCCAGCAGCTATGGGACAGGGGGAAACGAAAAACTGTTTTTT,CASSYGTGGNEKLFF
TRBV27,TRBJ1-5,.,.,TGTGCCAGCAGTTTATCCGGCAATCAGCCCCAGCATTTT,CASSLSGNQPQHF
TRBV7-9,TRBJ2-7,.,.,TGTGCCGGGGGGACTTTACCCGGCGAGCAGTACTTC,CAGGTLPGEQYF
TRBV12-5,TRBJ1-1,.,.,TGTGCTAGTGGTTTACCCCCGGGACAGAACACTGAAGCTTTCTTT,CASGLPPGQNTEAFF
TRBV6-5,TRBJ1-5,.,.,TGTGCCAGCAGTTATTTTGGGGGGAATCAGCCCCAGCATTTT,CASSYFGGNQPQHF
TRBV19,TRBJ1-4,.,.,TGTGCCAGTAGCCCGACTCACAGGGCAACTAATGAAAAACTGTTTTTT,CASSPTHRATNEKLFF
TRBV4-2,TRBJ1-4,.,.,TGTGCCAGCAGCGCCCAGACCGTTAGGGGTGAAAAACTGTTTTTT,CASSAQTVRGEKLFF
TRBV6-6,TRBJ2-3,.,.,TGTGCCAGCAGGGGGGCAGGGCTCTTCACAGATACGCAGTATTTT,CASRGAGLFTDTQYF
TRBV5-1,TRBJ2-5,TRBD1,.,TGCGCCAGCAGCTGGGACAGTGAGACCCAGTACTTC,CASSWDSETQYF
TRBV19,TRBJ2-7,.,.,TGTGCCAGTAGTATAGGCGCCATGGGCTCCTACGAGCAGTACTTC,CASSIGAMGSYEQYF
TRBV4-1,TRBJ2-7,.,.,TGCGCCAGCAGCCAAGACAGGACCTACGAGCAGTACTTC,CASSQDRTYEQYF
TRBV5-1,TRBJ1-2,.,.,TGCGCCAGCAGCTTGGAAGCAGGGGAAGGGTATGGCTACACCTTC,CASSLEAGEGYGYTF
TRBV25-1,TRBJ1-2,.,.,TGTGCCAGCAGGGGGGGTTGGTATGGCTACACCTTC,CASRGGWYGYTF
TRBV7-9,TRBJ1-3,.,.,TGTGCCAGCAGCTTTTCCGGGACAAGGGGTGGAAACACCATATATTTT,CASSFSGTRGGNTIYF
TRBV2,TRBJ2-2,TRBD1,few,TGTGCCAGCATGGTTGACAGGGAAGGCACCGGGGAGCTGTTTTTT,CASMVDREGTGELFF
TRBV27,TRBJ2-6,TRBD1,.,TGTGCCAGCAGGTTACAGGGGCGACAAAGCTCTGGGGCCAACGTCCTGACTTTC,CASRLQGRQSSGANVLTF
TRBV6-5,TRBJ1-1,.,.,TGTGCCAGCAGTTACCGGACCGGGACCGGACCTGAAGCTTTCTTT,CASSYRTGTGPEAFF
TRBV5-1,TRBJ1-1,.,.,TGCGCCAGCAGCTTGGAAGTAAATTCGAACACTGAAGCTTTCTTT,CASSLEVNSNTEAFF
TRBV29-1,TRBJ2-1,.,.,TGCAGCGTTGCGGGGGCTGCGGATGAGCAGTTCTTC,CSVAGAADEQFF
TRBV14,TRBJ2-2,.,.,TGTGCCAGCAGCCAAGTTAGGACTATCAACACCGGGGAGCTGTTTTTT,CASSQVRTINTGELFF
TRBV9,TRBJ1-2,TRBD1,.,TGTGCCAGCAGCCATCCGGGACAGGCAGGCTACACCTTC,CASSHPGQAGYTF
TRBV30,TRBJ1-5,.,.,TGTGCCTGGAGCAATCAGGGAGGTCAGCCCCAGCATTTT,CAWSNQGGQPQHF
TRBV12-5,TRBJ2-3,TRBD1,.,TGTGCTAGTGGTTACGGGACAGGGGGCCGCCGGACAGATACGCAGTATTTT,CASGYGTGGRRTDTQYF
TRBV9,TRBJ2-7,.,.,TGTGCCAGCAGCGCCCAAGGGAACTCCTACGAGCAGTACTTC,CASSAQGNSYEQYF
TRBV27,TRBJ1-4,.,.,TGTGCCAGCAGTTTCCTCTCAACCGGAGAAAAACTGTTTTTT,CASSFLSTGEKLFF
TRBV2,TRBJ2-7,.,.,TGTGCCAGCAGTCTCCCAGATTTCCCCTACGAGCAGTACTTC,CASSLPDFPYEQYF
TRBV7-2,TRBJ2-7,.,.,TGTGCCAGCAGTTCCGGGACTAGGGGGCCCTACGAGCAGTACTTC,CASSSGTRGPYEQYF
TRBV29-1,TRBJ1-1,TRBD1,.,TGCAGCGTTGAAGTTACAGGGGGTATAAACACTGAAGCTTTCTTT,CSVEVTGGINTEAFF
TRBV5-8,TRBJ1-6,.,few,TGTGCCAGCAGCTTTGCTAGTCAGGGAGGTTCACCCCTCCACTTT,CASSFASQGGSPLHF
TRBV11-3,TRBJ2-1,.,few,TGTGCCAGCAGCCCCAGCTCCTACAATGAGCAGTTCTTC,CASSPSSYNEQFF
TRBV5-1,TRBJ1-5,.,.,TGCGCCAGCAGATTAGGGACGCAGGCGAATCAGCCCCAGCATTTT,CASRLGTQANQPQHF
TRBV7-7,TRBJ2-7,.,once,TGTGCTAGCAGCCTACCGAGGGACACCGCCTACGAGCAGTACTTC,CASSLPRDTAYEQYF
TRBV19,TRBJ1-1,.,few,TGTGCCAGTAAAGGTTTCAGCGTCGGGAGTGAAGCTTTCTTT,CASKGFSVGSEAFF
TRBV11-2,TRBJ2-7,.,.,TGTGCCAGCAGCTTAATGAGACTAGGGCACAACGAGCAGTACTTC,CASSLMRLGHNEQYF
TRBV11-2,TRBJ2-1,.,.,TGTGCCAGCAGCTTAGATAACTGGGCGTATGAGCAGTTCTTC,CASSLDNWAYEQFF
TRBV29-1,TRBJ2-1,.,.,TGCAGCGTTGAGGGGGGGGCGTACTACAATGAGCAGTTCTTC,CSVEGGAYYNEQFF
TRBV5-8,TRBJ1-5,.,.,TGTGCCAGCAGCTTGGGGCACGGTAGCAATCAGCCCCAGCATTTT,CASSLGHGSNQPQHF
TRBV27,TRBJ1-6,.,few,TGTGCCAGCAGTTTATTACGGGGGGCACCCCTCCACTTT,CASSLLRGAPLHF
TRBV29-1,TRBJ1-1,.,few,TGCAGCGTTCGCGGCTCCAAGAACACTGAAGCTTTCTTT,CSVRGSKNTEAFF